These 30 T cell receptor beta chains were sequenced from one sample in a study of T cells in Graves' hyperthyroidism and ophthalmopathy. RNA transcripts were the template for amplifying TCR beta CDR3 regions. The TCR CDR3 first-round RT-PCR relied on the HTBI primer set. TCRdb passed the multiplex PCR reads through MiXCR, listing each CDR3 protein once. The sample lists some 600,000 distinct CDR3 sequences, under 60% occurring once. The source material was peripheral blood or thyroid tissue (not recorded which). Receptors originate from a woman under 30 with Graves' hyperthyroidism.

Ten or more counts support this clonotype. The V call is TRBV7-3, the J call TRBJ1-1; D uncertain. V shed 5 bases and J shed 2 bases, with 9 bases lying between them. The germline V gene encodes CDR1 SGHTA and CDR2 FQGTGA. The CDR3 loop spans 13 amino acids. The chain's CDR3 is CASSAMLNTEAFF. Here the CDR3 DNA reads TGTGCCAGCAGCGCGATGCTTAACACTGAAGCTTTCTTT.

This clonotype was detected ten times or more. V is TRBV25-1 and J is TRBJ2-3; D gene unclear. The V end was cut by 1 base, the J end by 6 bases, with 5 bases between. This CDR3 spans 12 amino acids. The germline CDR1 and CDR2 sequences are MGHDK and SYGVNS. CDR3 nucleotides: TGTGCCAGCAGTGAATTGAGGGATACGCAGTATTTT. Translated, it gives CASSELRDTQYF.

V and J are TRBV2 and TRBJ2-5; D unclear. Judging by the DNA end, TRBJ2-1 fits better; the J call may be wrong. This CDR3 has 10 amino acids. Germline V CDR1 and CDR2: SNHLY, FYNNEI. The DNA for the CDR3 is TGTGCCAGCAGTGATTGGGAGCAGTTCTTC. Translation: CASSDWEQFF.

The J gene is TRBJ1-4, the V gene TRBV25-1; 9 positions agree with TRBD1. This CDR3 has 14 amino acids. From germline, CDR1 is MGHDK and CDR2 SYGVNS. V lost 5 bases to trimming and J lost 10 bases; unmatched junction nucleotides: 8. The CDR3 nucleotides read TGTGCCAGCAGTTCCCGGGACAGGGTTGCAAAACTGTTTTTT. It encodes CASSSRDRVAKLFF.

This clonotype was seen ten or more times. This chain uses TRBV24-1 with TRBJ1-2; no reliable D call. CDR1 is KGHDR, CDR2 SFDVKD, per germline. V dropped 5 bases and J dropped 0 bases, with 9 bases sitting between them. The CDR3 has 14 amino acids. DNA of the CDR3: TGTGCCACCAGTGGGTCAGGCTCTAACTATGGCTACACCTTC. Its translation is CATSGSGSNYGYTF.

This clonotype has more than one count but fewer than ten. The V and J genes are TRBV5-1 and TRBJ2-2; no firm D call. Between the trimmed V and J ends, which lost 1 base and 3 bases, there was a span of 10 bases. The germline gives CDR1 SGHRS, CDR2 YFSETQ. The CDR3 has 15 residues. The CDR3 DNA reads TGCGCCAGCAGCTTGCGCCTCGGGTACACCGGGGAGCTGTTTTTT. Translating it yields CASSLRLGYTGELFF.

For this clonotype: An end of the junction does not agree with germline; a read error may underlie this. The V gene is TRBV10-1, the J gene TRBJ2-5; D is perhaps TRBD1 or TRBD2 (5 bases each). The CDR3 is 15 amino acids. Germline V gives CDR1 WNHNN, CDR2 SYGVQD (reference sequence). The CDR3 reads CASSYSPGGGETQYF. In nucleotides, the CDR3 is TGTGCCAGCAGTTACTCGCCGGGTGGGGGAGAGACCCAGTACTTC.

This clonotype was seen many times. The chain combines TRBV7-2 with TRBJ1-6; D gene uncertain. Trimming took 4 bases from V and 6 from J, leaving 13 bases between them. Germline CDR1 and CDR2: SGHTA and FQGNSA. This CDR3 is 15 amino acids long. In nucleotides, the CDR3 is TGTGCCAGCAGCTCAATGACCGACGTTAATTCACCCCTCCACTTT. Protein product: CASSSMTDVNSPLHF. Looking up the rest from reference TRBV7-2 and TRBJ1-6 gives the full variable domain: GAGVSQSPSNKVTEKGKDVELRCDPISGHTALYWYRQSLGQGLEFLIYFQGNSAPDKSGLPSDRFSAERTGGSVSTLTIQRTQQEDSAVYLCASSSMTDVNSPLHFGNGTRLTVT.

The chain links TRBV7-9 to TRBJ1-6, with TRBD1 as a possible D gene (5 bases). Germline assignment: CDR1 SEHNR and CDR2 FQNEAQ (reference sequence). V lost 5 bases and J 15 bases, leaving 17 bases between the germline ends. The CDR3 spans 13 residues. The CDR3, as DNA: TGTGCCAGCAGCACCCTGGGGGGGACGAACCTCCACTTT. Amino acids: CASSTLGGTNLHF.

This clonotype was seen just once. This rearrangement joins TRBV7-6 to TRBJ2-5; 7 bases align to TRBD1. The CDR3 runs to 14 residues. Germline assignment: CDR1 SGHVS and CDR2 FNYEAQ. V lost 2 bases and J lost 4; bases outside the gene matches: 4. CDR3 residues: CASSLKGQLETQYF. Written as DNA, the CDR3 is TGTGCCAGCAGCTTAAAGGGACAGTTAGAGACCCAGTACTTC.

At least ten counts were recorded for this clonotype. The chain employs TRBV7-9 and TRBJ1-2, with no clear D. This CDR3 has 15 residues. Germline CDR1 reads SEHNR; CDR2 reads FQNEAQ (reference sequence). Trimming left V 5 bases short and J 3 bases short, with 16 bases between. This chain's CDR3 is CASSQGRATDYGYTF. The CDR3 DNA reads TGTGCCAGCAGCCAAGGGAGGGCGACTGACTATGGCTACACCTTC.

This clonotype was detected a few times. The chain links TRBV7-9 to TRBJ1-2; no reliable D call. The V and J ends lost 0 bases and 4 bases respectively, with 12 bases between them. Germline-derived CDR1 and CDR2 are SEHNR and FQNEAQ (reference sequence). The length of the CDR3 is 15 residues. Here the CDR3 DNA reads TGTGCCAGCAGCTTAGCGTGGGGAGAGGGCTATGGCTACACCTTC. Amino acids: CASSLAWGEGYGYTF.

Ten or more counts support this clonotype. The chain uses TRBV5-4 and TRBJ2-5; 7 nucleotides agree with TRBD1. The junction had 4 bases not matched to a gene; V was cut back by 5 bases and J by 0 bases. The CDR3 is 14 residues long. CDR1 is SGHNT, CDR2 YYREEE, per germline (reference sequence). The CDR3 DNA sequence: TGTGCCAGCAGTTCCGGGACAGACCAAGAGACCCAGTACTTC. Protein: CASSSGTDQETQYF. The full variable domain, completed using reference TRBV5-4 and TRBJ2-5, is ETGVTQSPTHLIKTRGQQVTLRCSSQSGHNTVSWYQQALGQGPQFIFQYYREEENGRGNFPPRFSGLQFPNYSSELNVNALELDDSALYLCASSSGTDQETQYFGPGTRLLVL.

At least ten counts were recorded for this clonotype. V usage is TRBV10-2 and J usage is TRBJ2-5; 13 bases align to TRBD2. CDR1 and CDR2 from the germline V gene are WSHSY and SAAADI. J lost 7 bases, V lost 3 bases, and 8 bases had no gene match. This CDR3 has 16 residues. CDR3 protein: CASSEGILAGGVTQYF. The CDR3 nucleotides are TGCGCCAGCAGTGAAGGGATACTAGCGGGAGGGGTGACCCAGTACTTC.

There are many counts of this clonotype. This rearrangement joins TRBV12-3 or TRBV12-4 to TRBJ1-4; no reliable D call. V shed 5 bases and J shed 6 bases, with 7 bases lying between them. This CDR3 is 12 amino acids long. The CDR3 DNA follows: TGTGCCAGCAGTCCTCGGGATGAAAAACTGTTTTTT. Protein: CASSPRDEKLFF.

A few counts support this clonotype. The chain combines TRBV24-1 with TRBJ2-7; D remains ambiguous. Germline lookup yields CDR1 KGHDR and CDR2 SFDVKD. V lost 6 bases and J lost 3, with 14 bases in between. CDR3 length: 14 residues. CDR3 loop: CATSPPGSSYEQYF. In DNA form, the CDR3 reads TGTGCCACCAGTCCACCGGGCTCCAGCTACGAGCAGTACTTC.

The V and J genes are TRBV7-9 and TRBJ2-5, with 14 bases that match TRBD2. Germline CDR1 is SEHNR and CDR2 is FQNEAQ (reference sequence). The V gene end was trimmed by 5 bases and the J gene end by 2 bases; junction bases not matched to a gene: 10. This CDR3 spans 18 amino acids. In DNA form, the CDR3 reads TGTGCCAGCAGCAAGGGACTAGCGGGAGTGGGACATCAAGAGACCCAGTACTTC. Translation: CASSKGLAGVGHQETQYF. The complete variable domain, with remaining parts taken from reference TRBV7-9 and TRBJ2-5, reads DTGVSQNPRHKITKRGQNVTFRCDPISEHNRLYWYRQTLGQGPEFLTYFQNEAQLEKSRLLSDRFSAERPKGSFSTLEIQRTEQGDSAMYLCASSKGLAGVGHQETQYFGPGTRLLVL.

This sequence joins TRBV25-1 and TRBJ1-2, with a tentative D call TRBD1 (6 bases). Germline assignment: CDR1 MGHDK and CDR2 SYGVNS. This CDR3 spans 14 amino acids. V lost 5 bases to trimming and J lost 3 bases, with 13 bases between them. DNA for the CDR3: TGTGCCAGCAGTACAGAAGGACAGTACTATGGCTACACCTTC. As protein: CASSTEGQYYGYTF.

V and J are TRBV12-3 or TRBV12-4 and TRBJ1-6; TRBD1 might be the D (5 bases). The CDR3 contains 14 residues. Trimming removed 8 bases from V and 9 bases from J, with 17 bases in between. Written as DNA, the CDR3 is TGTGCCAGCCTGCTGGGGCAGAGTACTTCACCCCTCCACTTT. It translates to CASLLGQSTSPLHF.

This clonotype has a count of ten or more. V gene TRBV5-1 combines with J gene TRBJ2-7; D is possibly TRBD2 (6 bases). Germline lookup yields CDR1 SGHRS and CDR2 YFSETQ. The V and J ends lost 0 bases and 2 bases respectively, with 12 bases between them. CDR3 length equals 15 residues. CDR3 DNA: TGCGCCAGCAGCTTGGACGGGAGCTATACCTACGAGCAGTACTTC. This codes for CASSLDGSYTYEQYF.

The chain combines TRBV7-9 with TRBJ2-7; 8 positions match TRBD2. Germline V gene lookup returns CDR1 SEHNR and CDR2 FQNEAQ (reference sequence). This CDR3 has 16 residues. The V and J ends lost 7 bases and 2 bases, in that order; junction bases with no gene match: 13. CDR3 bases: TGTGCCAGCAACACGGGTCGGGGACTAGGGACCTACGAGCAGTACTTC. The encoded protein is CASNTGRGLGTYEQYF.

Comment on this clonotype: One base away lies a much larger clone, so this may be a sequencing read error. The gene calls are TRBV29-1 and TRBJ2-2, with 13 bases that match TRBD2. The CDR3 is 15 residues long. The trim removed 3 bases at V and 5 bases at J, leaving 3 bases unmatched. The germline CDR1 and CDR2 sequences are SQVTM and ANQGSEA. CDR3 DNA sequence: TGCAGCGTTGACCCGGGACTAGCGGGAACCGGGGAGCTGTTTTTT. This sequence encodes CSVDPGLAGTGELFF.

This clonotype appeared many times. The chain links TRBV7-2 to TRBJ1-4, with TRBD1 identical over 9 bases. Germline assignment: CDR1 SGHTA and CDR2 FQGNSA. Trimming took 5 bases from V and 9 from J; bases not matched to a gene: 10. This CDR3 is 15 amino acids long. The CDR3 is CASSKPGQGYQKLFF. The CDR3 DNA sequence: TGTGCCAGCAGCAAACCGGGACAGGGTTATCAAAAACTGTTTTTT.

As concerns this clonotype: A read error may produce the germline difference seen at one junction end. V gene TRBV29-1 combines with J gene TRBJ1-2; 7 bases align to TRBD1. The CDR3 sequence is 14 residues long. CDR1 is SQVTM and CDR2 is ANQGSEA in the germline V gene. The CDR3 loop is CSVEGGDSDYGYTF. The CDR3 DNA follows: TGCAGCGTCGAAGGTGGGGACAGCGACTATGGCTACACCTTC.

This clonotype was counted between two and nine times. The chain is built from TRBV7-9 and TRBJ2-7; weak D call: TRBD1 (6 bases). Germline assignment: CDR1 SEHNR and CDR2 FQNEAQ (reference sequence). The CDR3 has 14 residues. The V and J ends lost 7 bases and 3 bases respectively, with 16 bases between them. The CDR3 reads CASTLTHRVYEQYF. CDR3 bases: TGTGCCAGCACCCTAACCCACAGGGTCTACGAGCAGTACTTC.

This clonotype was observed a few times. The rearrangement links TRBV4-1 to TRBJ2-7; 8 bases align to TRBD1. Germline V gene lookup returns CDR1 MGHRA and CDR2 YSYEKL. J gave up 5 bases and V 3 bases, and 12 bases lay outside the gene matches. There are 16 residues in the CDR3. The CDR3, as DNA: TGCGCCAGCAGCCAGCTATTGCAGGGGACAGGCAACGAGCAGTACTTC. This sequence encodes CASSQLLQGTGNEQYF.

CDR3 in amino acids: CASSLHGPMGETQYF. CDR3 nucleotides: TGTGCCAGCAGCTTGCACGGCCCGATGGGAGAGACCCAGTACTTC. The J gene is TRBJ2-5, the V gene TRBV5-4; D is undetermined. V was cut by 1 base and J by 4 bases, with 14 bases left in between. Germline CDR1 SGHNT, CDR2 YYREEE (reference sequence). CDR3 length equals 15 residues.

This clonotype has more than one count but fewer than ten. The gene calls are TRBV7-2 and TRBJ2-2, with D unclear. This CDR3 is built from 16 residues. Germline V gene data show CDR1 as SGHTA and CDR2 as FQGNSA. V lost 1 base and J 6 bases, leaving 15 bases between the germline ends. The CDR3 DNA is TGTGCCAGCAGCTTAGATTTGGGTGAACGACCCGGGGAGCTGTTTTTT. Translated, it gives CASSLDLGERPGELFF.

This clonotype was seen repeatedly, ten times or more. The chain carries TRBV24-1 and TRBJ2-7; D is possibly TRBD1 (7 bases). Germline V gene lookup returns CDR1 KGHDR and CDR2 SFDVKD. V was cut by 7 bases and J by 3 bases, with 24 bases left in between. The CDR3 is made up of 17 amino acids. The CDR3: CATSRRQGGGGDYEQYF. CDR3 DNA: TGTGCCACCAGCCGGCGACAGGGAGGTGGTGGTGACTACGAGCAGTACTTC.

This clonotype was counted a few times. The V and J genes are TRBV7-9 and TRBJ1-6; D perhaps matches TRBD1 (5 bases). V lost 1 base and J lost 7, with 14 bases in between. This CDR3 has 16 residues. The germline V gene encodes CDR1 SEHNR and CDR2 FQNEAQ (reference sequence). Written as DNA, the CDR3 is TGTGCCAGCAGCTTAGGCCCAGGGCGCCTCAATTCACCCCTCCACTTT. Its protein product is CASSLGPGRLNSPLHF.